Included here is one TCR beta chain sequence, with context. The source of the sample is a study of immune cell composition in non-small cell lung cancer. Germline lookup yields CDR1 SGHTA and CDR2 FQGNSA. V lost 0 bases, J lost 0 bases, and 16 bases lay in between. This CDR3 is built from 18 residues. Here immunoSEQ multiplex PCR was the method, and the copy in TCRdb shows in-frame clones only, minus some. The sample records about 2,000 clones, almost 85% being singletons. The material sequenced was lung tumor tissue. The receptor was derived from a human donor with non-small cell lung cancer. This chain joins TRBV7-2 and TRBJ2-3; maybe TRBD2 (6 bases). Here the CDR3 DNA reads TGTGCCAGCAGCTTAGCAGAAGCGGGCCTGCTTAGCACAGATACGCAGTATTTT. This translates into CASSLAEAGLLSTDTQYF.